These 20 T cell receptor beta chains were sequenced from one sample in a study of OX40 agonist ivuxolimab in advanced cancers. Sequencing was performed with immunoSEQ multiplex PCR; in TCRdb, only in-frame clones are kept and a portion is missing. The data contain tens of thousands of clones, roughly 90% of them seen just once; the ten biggest clones take up about 0.35%. Sequenced here: CD4+ or CD8+ T cells sorted from blood, sampled in a trial of the OX40 agonist ivuxolimab. The source is an adult with an advanced solid tumor such as melanoma, head and neck, liver or kidney cancer.

The rearrangement joins TRBV5-6 to TRBJ2-3; D not certain. Germline V gene lookup returns CDR1 SGHDT and CDR2 YYEEEE. Trimming pared 5 bases from V and 6 bases from J, leaving 10 bases between. This CDR3 has 12 residues. CDR3 nucleotide sequence: TGTGCCAGCAGTTCCGACACGGATACGCAGTATTTT. It is translated as CASSSDTDTQYF.

This chain links TRBV19 with TRBJ2-5; D is undetermined. The CDR3 totals 13 residues. The ends were cut back, 5 bases at V and 4 bases at J, with 11 bases in the middle. Germline CDR1 and CDR2: LNHDA and SQIVND (reference sequence). CDR3: CASSGPLGETQYF. CDR3 in DNA: TGTGCCAGTAGTGGCCCTTTGGGAGAGACCCAGTACTTC.

The rearrangement uses TRBV5-1 and TRBJ2-5; TRBD1 matches at 8 bases. There are 15 residues in the CDR3. V lost 4 bases and J lost 2; bases outside the gene matches: 7. Per germline, CDR1 SGHRS and CDR2 YFSETQ. The CDR3 loop reads CASSRLTGEQETQYF. The CDR3 nucleotides read TGCGCCAGCAGCCGTCTGACAGGGGAGCAAGAGACCCAGTACTTC.

The CDR3 sequence is CASSLWGGAAGGTDTQYF. DNA of the CDR3: TGCGCCAGCAGCTTGTGGGGTGGAGCGGCGGGAGGAACAGATACGCAGTATTTT. The genes are TRBV5-1 and TRBJ2-3; 8 bases map to TRBD2. Germline lookup yields CDR1 SGHRS and CDR2 YFSETQ. V lost 1 base to trimming and J lost 3 bases; unmatched junction nucleotides: 13. The CDR3 runs to 18 residues.

This clone was recorded once. This sequence joins TRBV2 and TRBJ2-5; D gene ambiguous. The CDR3 loop spans 11 amino acids. The germline V gene has CDR1 SNHLY and CDR2 FYNNEI. V lost 7 bases, J lost 3 bases, and 6 bases lay in between. The CDR3 coding sequence is TGTGCCAGCACGCCGAAAGAGACCCAGTACTTC. It encodes CASTPKETQYF.

The chain is built from TRBV9 and TRBJ2-7; 7 positions agree with TRBD2. The germline CDR1 and CDR2 sequences are SGDLS and YYNGEE. This CDR3 comprises 15 residues. Trimming took 2 bases from V and 2 from J; bases not matched to a gene: 7. CDR3 sequence (DNA): TGTGCCAGCAGCGTTATGGGGGAGGGGCCCTACGAGCAGTACTTC. Its translation: CASSVMGEGPYEQYF.

V usage is TRBV28 and J usage is TRBJ2-6, with unresolved D. The germline gives CDR1 MDHEN, CDR2 SYDVKM. The CDR3 spans 16 residues. V dropped 5 bases and J dropped 0 bases, with 11 bases sitting between them. The CDR3 loop reads CASSKPNYSGANVLTF. The CDR3 region has the DNA TGTGCCAGCAGTAAACCGAACTACTCTGGGGCCAACGTCCTGACTTTC.

The rearrangement links TRBV6-1 to TRBJ2-1; TRBD1 agrees at 8 bases. The J segment lost 3 bases and the V segment lost 5 bases, leaving 6 bases of the junction unmatched. Germline V lookup: CDR1 MNHNS, CDR2 SASEGT. The CDR3 consists of 15 residues. Written as DNA, the CDR3 is TGTGCCAGCAGTATCCGGGACAGGAGCTACAATGAGCAGTTCTTC. This codes for CASSIRDRSYNEQFF.

This chain uses TRBV7-9 with TRBJ2-2, with 8 bases lining up with TRBD2. CDR3 length equals 13 residues. Germline assignment: CDR1 SEHNR and CDR2 FQNEAQ (reference sequence). The V segment lost 5 bases and the J segment 6 bases; nucleotides outside the gene matches: 2. This CDR3 is CASSGGGSGELFF. CDR3 nucleotides: TGTGCCAGCAGCGGCGGGGGGTCCGGGGAGCTGTTTTTT.

The chain joins TRBV16 to TRBJ1-1; D gene ambiguous. This CDR3 has 14 amino acids. In germline, CDR1 is KGHSY, CDR2 FQNENV. V was trimmed by 4 bases and J by 6 bases, leaving 15 bases between them. CDR3 DNA: TGTGCCAGCAGCCTCAGTTCCGAGGGCGCTGAAGCTTTCTTT. As protein: CASSLSSEGAEAFF.

V usage is TRBV7-9 and J usage is TRBJ1-3; D is uncertain. This CDR3 region has 15 residues. Germline CDR1 reads SEHNR; CDR2 reads FQNEAQ (reference sequence). The V and J ends lost 1 base and 0 bases respectively, with 7 bases between them. The CDR3 protein is CASSLDRGSGNTIYF. The CDR3 nucleotides read TGTGCCAGCAGCTTAGACCGGGGCTCTGGAAACACCATATATTTT.

The chain couples TRBV28 to TRBJ2-7; D may be TRBD2 (5 bases). Germline V gene lookup returns CDR1 MDHEN and CDR2 SYDVKM. The CDR3 extends over 17 amino acids. Trimming took 5 bases from V and 0 from J, leaving 20 bases between them. The DNA of the CDR3 is TGTGCCAGCAGTGGCACCCATAGCGCCCGACGCTCCTACGAGCAGTACTTC. It codes for CASSGTHSARRSYEQYF.

V is TRBV9 and J is TRBJ2-3; 13 positions match TRBD2. Trimming took 0 bases from V and 1 from J; bases not matched to a gene: 2. Germline values: CDR1 SGDLS, CDR2 YYNGEE. The CDR3 runs to 17 residues. For the CDR3, the DNA is TGTGCCAGCAGCGTAGCGGGGACTAGCGGGGGCACAGATACGCAGTATTTT. Protein product: CASSVAGTSGGTDTQYF.

This chain uses TRBV7-9 with TRBJ2-1, with TRBD2 identical over 14 bases. CDR1 SEHNR and CDR2 FQNEAQ come from the germline V gene (reference sequence). This CDR3 comprises 18 residues. V trimming: 7 bases; J trimming: 6 bases; junction bases outside the gene matches: 14. As DNA, the CDR3 is TGTGCCAGCACCCCGACTAGCGGGAGGGCACAACTCCTCAATGAGCAGTTCTTC. Translated: CASTPTSGRAQLLNEQFF.

The gene calls are TRBV6-1 and TRBJ2-1; D is unclear. V was shortened by 4 bases and J by 2 bases, with 12 bases between the two germline ends. The CDR3 is 15 residues long. CDR1 is MNHNS, CDR2 SASEGT, per germline. The CDR3 protein is CASSGSNRAYNEQFF. CDR3 DNA: TGTGCCAGCAGTGGTAGTAACCGAGCCTACAATGAGCAGTTCTTC.

CDR3 residues: CASNATRDGDGTQYF. The DNA of the CDR3 is TGTGCCAGCAACGCAACCCGGGACGGAGATGGGACCCAGTACTTC. The chain uses TRBV21-1 and TRBJ2-5. TRBV21-1 counts as a pseudogene. CDR3 size: 15 residues.

The chain is built from TRBV4-3 and TRBJ2-2, with a weak D call TRBD2 (5 bases). The CDR3 loop spans 17 amino acids. Germline CDR1 LGHNA, CDR2 YSLEER. Trimming took 2 bases from V and 8 from J, leaving 21 bases between them. CDR3 DNA: TGCGCCAGCAGCCAAAGGGCGAAGCGGTTGGAAGGTGGGGAGCTGTTTTTT. As protein: CASSQRAKRLEGGELFF.

V gene TRBV28 combines with J gene TRBJ1-5, with 10 bases aligning to TRBD1. This CDR3 contains 16 residues. V shed 4 bases and J 6 bases; nucleotides not matched to a gene: 9. Germline CDR1 and CDR2: MDHEN and SYDVKM. The CDR3 region is CASSSYRQGASQPQHF. CDR3 nucleotide sequence: TGTGCCAGCAGTTCATACCGACAGGGGGCAAGTCAGCCCCAGCATTTT.

The V call is TRBV7-9, the J call TRBJ2-5; D unclear. The germline V gene encodes CDR1 SEHNR and CDR2 FQNEAQ (reference sequence). CDR3 size: 17 residues. Trimming left V 1 base short and J 1 base short, with 16 bases between. This CDR3 is CASSLGIGVGFQETQYF. The CDR3 nucleotides read TGTGCCAGCAGCTTAGGAATCGGAGTCGGGTTCCAAGAGACCCAGTACTTC.

CDR3 loop: CASSRLGSYNEQFF. The CDR3 bases are TGTGCCAGTAGTCGACTTGGCTCCTACAATGAGCAGTTCTTC. The genes are TRBV19 and TRBJ2-1; no clear D gene. The CDR3 contains 14 residues. Germline V lookup: CDR1 LNHDA, CDR2 SQIVND (reference sequence). The V end lost 5 bases, the J end lost 0 bases, and 8 bases lay between the germline ends.